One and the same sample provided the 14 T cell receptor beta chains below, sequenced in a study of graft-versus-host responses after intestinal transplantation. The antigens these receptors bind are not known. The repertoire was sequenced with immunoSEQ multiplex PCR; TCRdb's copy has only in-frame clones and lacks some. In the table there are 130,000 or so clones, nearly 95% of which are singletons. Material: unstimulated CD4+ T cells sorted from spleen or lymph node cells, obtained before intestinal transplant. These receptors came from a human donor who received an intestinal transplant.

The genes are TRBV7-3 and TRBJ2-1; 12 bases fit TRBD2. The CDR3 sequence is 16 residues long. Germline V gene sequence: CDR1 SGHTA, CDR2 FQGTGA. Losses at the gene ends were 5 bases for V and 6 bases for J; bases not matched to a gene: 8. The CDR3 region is CASSVSLAGGFNEQFF. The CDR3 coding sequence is TGTGCCAGCAGCGTTTCACTAGCGGGAGGCTTCAATGAGCAGTTCTTC.

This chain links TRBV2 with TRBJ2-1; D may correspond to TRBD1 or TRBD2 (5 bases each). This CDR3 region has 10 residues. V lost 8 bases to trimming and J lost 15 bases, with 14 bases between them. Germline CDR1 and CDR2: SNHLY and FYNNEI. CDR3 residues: CASYWDEWFF. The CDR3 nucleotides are TGTGCCAGCTATTGGGACGAGTGGTTCTTC.

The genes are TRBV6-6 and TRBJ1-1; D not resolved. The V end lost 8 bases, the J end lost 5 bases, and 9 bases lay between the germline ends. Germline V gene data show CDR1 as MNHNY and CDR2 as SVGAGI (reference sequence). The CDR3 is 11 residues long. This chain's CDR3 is CASGLRTEAFF. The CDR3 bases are TGTGCCAGCGGCCTGAGGACTGAAGCTTTCTTT.

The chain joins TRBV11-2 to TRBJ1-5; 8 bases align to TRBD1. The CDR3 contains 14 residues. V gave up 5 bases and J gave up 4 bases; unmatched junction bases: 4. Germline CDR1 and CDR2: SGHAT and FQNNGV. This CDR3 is CASSPDRGNQPQHF. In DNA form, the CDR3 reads TGTGCCAGCAGCCCCGACAGGGGAAATCAGCCCCAGCATTTT.

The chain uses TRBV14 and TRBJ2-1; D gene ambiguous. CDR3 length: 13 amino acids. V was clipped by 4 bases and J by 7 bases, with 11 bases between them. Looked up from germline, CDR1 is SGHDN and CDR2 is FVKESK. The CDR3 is CASSLRLGNEQFF. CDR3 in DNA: TGTGCCAGCAGCCTACGACTCGGAAATGAGCAGTTCTTC.

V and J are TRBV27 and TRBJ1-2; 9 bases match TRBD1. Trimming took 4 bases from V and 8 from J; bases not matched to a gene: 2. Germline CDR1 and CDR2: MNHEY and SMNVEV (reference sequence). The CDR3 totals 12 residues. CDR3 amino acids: CASSSTGGGYTF. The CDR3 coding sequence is TGTGCCAGCAGTTCCACAGGGGGCGGCTACACCTTC.

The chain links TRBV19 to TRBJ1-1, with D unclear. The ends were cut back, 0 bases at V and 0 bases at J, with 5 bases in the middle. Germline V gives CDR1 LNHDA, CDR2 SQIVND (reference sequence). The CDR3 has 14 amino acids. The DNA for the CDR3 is TGTGCCAGTAGTATAGACGCGGTGAACACTGAAGCTTTCTTT. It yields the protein CASSIDAVNTEAFF.

The CDR3 sequence: CASSNPRKNEKLFF. The CDR3 DNA is TGTGCCAGCAGCAACCCTAGAAAGAATGAAAAACTGTTTTTT. The chain carries TRBV21-1 and TRBJ1-4. TRBV21-1 is labeled a pseudogene. This CDR3 region has 14 residues.

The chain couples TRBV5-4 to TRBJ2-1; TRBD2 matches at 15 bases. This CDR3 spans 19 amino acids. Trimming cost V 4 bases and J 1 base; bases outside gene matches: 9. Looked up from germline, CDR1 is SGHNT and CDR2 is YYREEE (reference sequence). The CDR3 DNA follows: TGTGCCAGCAGCCGTTACGGGACTAGCGGGAGGAGGTCCTACAATGAGCAGTTCTTC. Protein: CASSRYGTSGRRSYNEQFF.

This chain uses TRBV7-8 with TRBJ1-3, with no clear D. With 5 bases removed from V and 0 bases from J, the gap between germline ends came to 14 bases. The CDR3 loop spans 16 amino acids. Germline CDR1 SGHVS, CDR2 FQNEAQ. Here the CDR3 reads CASSALSGNSGNTIYF. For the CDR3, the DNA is TGTGCCAGCAGCGCCCTGTCCGGCAACTCTGGAAACACCATATATTTT.

The DNA for the CDR3 is TGTGCCAGCAGCTTAGGGACAGGGGTAAACGCGGTTACGCAGTATTTT. This translates into CASSLGTGVNAVTQYF. This rearrangement joins TRBV7-2 to TRBJ2-3, with TRBD1 identical over 9 bases. The junction had 10 bases not matched to a gene; V was cut back by 1 base and J by 8 bases. This CDR3 has 16 amino acids. Germline V gene data show CDR1 as SGHTA and CDR2 as FQGNSA.

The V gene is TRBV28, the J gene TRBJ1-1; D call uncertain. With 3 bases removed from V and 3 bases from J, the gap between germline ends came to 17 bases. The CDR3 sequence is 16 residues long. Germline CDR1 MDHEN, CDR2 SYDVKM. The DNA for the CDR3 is TGTGCCAGCAGTTTCCCCGGAAGGGCGGGCCACACTGAAGCTTTCTTT. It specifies CASSFPGRAGHTEAFF.

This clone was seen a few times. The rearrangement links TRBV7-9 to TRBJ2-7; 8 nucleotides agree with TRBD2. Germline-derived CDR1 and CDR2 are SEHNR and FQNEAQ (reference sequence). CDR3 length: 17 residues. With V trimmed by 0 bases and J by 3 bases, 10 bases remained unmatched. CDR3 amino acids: CASSLASGGGGGYEQYF. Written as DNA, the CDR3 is TGTGCCAGCAGCTTAGCGAGCGGGGGAGGGGGAGGCTACGAGCAGTACTTC.

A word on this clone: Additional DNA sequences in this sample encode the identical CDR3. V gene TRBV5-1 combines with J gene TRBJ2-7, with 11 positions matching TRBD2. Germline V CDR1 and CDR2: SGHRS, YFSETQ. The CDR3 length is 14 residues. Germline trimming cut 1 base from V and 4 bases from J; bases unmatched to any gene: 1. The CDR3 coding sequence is TGCGCCAGCAGCTTGACTAGCGGGAGTTACGAGCAGTACTTC. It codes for CASSLTSGSYEQYF.